These T cell receptor beta chains were read from a single sample in a study of T-cell memory formation after mild COVID-19. TCRdb independently ran MiXCR on the 5' RACE reads; one entry per CDR3 protein. The sample has approximately 500,000 distinct CDR3 sequences; around a quarter are singletons. Sequencing input: PBMCs or a T cell subset sorted from them (not recorded which). The receptors derive from an adult woman who had mild COVID-19 (a few samples of this study predate the infection). Cell type and time point are not known. CDR3s include the opening cysteine and the closing phenylalanine or tryptophan. Fields, in order: CDR3 protein, CDR3 DNA, V gene, D gene, J gene, clone size. A D gene is named only where the DNA matches it firmly. Not all rows give a size; the values are once, few, many and, for expanded clones, a class.

CASSLFHNEQFF	TGCGCCAGCAGCTTGTTCCACAATGAGCAGTTCTTC	TRBV5-1	NA	TRBJ2-1	NA
CASSREAGANVLTF	TGCGCCAGCAGCAGAGAAGCTGGGGCCAACGTCCTGACTTTC	TRBV5-1	NA	TRBJ2-6	few
CSVDRQSSYNEQFF	TGCAGCGTTGATCGACAGAGCTCCTACAATGAGCAGTTCTTC	TRBV29-1	NA	TRBJ2-1	NA
CASSLGGGTGNTIYF	TGTGCCAGCAGCCTGGGCGGGGGGACTGGAAACACCATATATTTT	TRBV7-8	NA	TRBJ1-3	few
CSASNRDSRNSPLHF	TGCAGTGCCTCTAATCGGGACAGTAGAAATTCACCCCTCCACTTT	TRBV20-1	TRBD1	TRBJ1-6	NA
CASSSRMGQSHYEQYF	TGTGCCAGCAGTTCCCGTATGGGTCAGAGTCACTACGAGCAGTACTTC	TRBV12-3/TRBV12-4	NA	TRBJ2-7	NA
CASSWGSGTEQYF	TGTGCCAGCAGTTGGGGTTCCGGAACGGAGCAGTACTTC	TRBV12-3/TRBV12-4	NA	TRBJ2-7	few
CASSLAGAGLGEQFF	TGCGCCAGCAGCTTAGCGGGAGCTGGTTTGGGTGAGCAGTTCTTC	TRBV5-1	TRBD2	TRBJ2-1	many
CASSDPGQGAHEQYF	TGTGCCAGCAGCGATCCGGGACAGGGGGCCCACGAGCAGTACTTC	TRBV7-9	TRBD1	TRBJ2-7	few
CASVSLGNTIYF	TGTGCTAGTGTCTCGCTTGGAAACACCATATATTTT	TRBV12-5	NA	TRBJ1-3	once
CASSVEPGFSSYEQYF	TGTGCCAGCAGCGTGGAGCCGGGATTCTCCTCCTACGAGCAGTACTTC	TRBV9	NA	TRBJ2-7	NA
CASSKPSRFHSYNEQFF	TGTGCCAGCAGCAAGCCCAGCCGGTTCCACTCCTACAATGAGCAGTTCTTC	TRBV5-6	NA	TRBJ2-1	NA
CATSRNAGGNTEAFF	TGTGCCACCAGCCGGAATGCGGGGGGGAACACTGAAGCTTTCTTT	TRBV24-1	NA	TRBJ1-1	NA
CASSLVGIEAFF	TGTGCCAGCAGCTTAGTGGGGATAGAAGCTTTCTTT	TRBV7-9	NA	TRBJ1-1	few
CASSSGQGRNEQFF	TGTGCCAGCAGTTCAGGACAGGGTAGAAATGAGCAGTTCTTC	TRBV6-5	TRBD1	TRBJ2-1	NA
CSVLRQGVSSYNEQFF	TGCAGCGTACTCCGACAGGGCGTGTCCTCCTACAATGAGCAGTTCTTC	TRBV29-1	TRBD1	TRBJ2-1	few